The following is a T cell receptor (beta chain) sequence with its context. No cognate antigen has been identified for it. No clone much larger than this one lies a single base away; base qualities are absent. TCRbeta CDR3 regions were amplified from genomic DNA using the immunoSEQ Assay, a bias-controlled multiplex PCR. The original pipeline was this. The number of nucleated cells in each sample was estimated from the amplification of reference gene primers within the assay. To quantify the absolute abundance of each unique TCRbeta CDR3 rearrangement, sequence reads were collapsed and filtered. Productive Simpson clonality was computed per sample as the square root of Simpson's diversity index over productive rearrangements. TCRdb stores this immuneACCESS table with in-frame sequences only. Part of the clones is absent; in the studies checked, under half of the shortfall reflects unresolved V genes, and no reason is known for the rest. That table supplies the V and J calls and clone size; D and trimming were determined from the DNA. This sample gives about 120,000 clones in total; around three quarters of them show up just once. Around 37% of the sample goes to the ten largest clones.

Each collaborating institution followed its own protocols to collect whole blood in K2EDTA tubes. For TCRbeta analysis, collaborators shipped samples in one of three forms: frozen whole blood, isolated PBMCs, or DNA extracted from either of those sample types. These data belong to a study of blood T cell repertoires in COVID-19 (TCRdb year 2020). The study in broad terms: The collaborator samples originated in the United States, Italy and Spain and spanned the acute and convalescent phases of COVID-19. The dataset comprised deeply sampled blood TCRbeta repertoires from subjects exposed to, actively infected with, or recovered from COVID-19. The prospective study material was composed of cDNA or gDNA derived from T cells, B-cell-depleted T cells, or PBMCs. Samples came from the ongoing ImmuneRACE study (first 160 participants) plus 1,254 subjects from 6 global collaborators. A freely available public database, intended as a resource for researchers studying the immune response to SARS-CoV-2, is where the repertoires were released. Where available, HLA class I and class II types were taken from metadata supplied by the sample provider and were not determined by assay-based typing. A de-identified subject ID, COVID-19 status, age in years and sex were almost always included in the sample metadata.

Overall results and qualifications from the work: Clinical and demographic metadata were provided uncurated, with the amount varying by source and participant.

Sample: peripheral blood. This clonotype was obtained from a man aged 35 to 55 with active or convalescent COVID-19.

CDR3 reads: CASSSLGQGGQPQHF. In nucleotide form, the sequence is TGTGCCAGCAGCTCCTTGGGACAGGGCGGTCAGCCCCAGCATTTT. The chain is encoded by TRBV9 joined to TRBJ1-5; TRBD1 aligns with 9 central bases. The V end gives up 4 bases and the J end 6 bases, leaving 8 bases in the junction not matched to a gene. The germline V gene supplies CDR1 SGDLS and CDR2 YYNGEE. From its cysteine to its phenylalanine, the CDR3 spans 15 amino acids. CDR3 DNA is the only sequence kept; it has 45 bases, read in frame from the first base.